The 24 T cell receptor beta chains presented below share a single source sample, sequenced in a study of blood T cell repertoires in COVID-19. Sequencing used immunoSEQ multiplex PCR; TCRdb keeps in-frame clones, though not all of them. The sample records about 80,000 clones, 65% to 85% being singletons. The sample comprised peripheral blood. These receptors all stem from a man between 65 and 85 years old with active or convalescent COVID-19.

The V call is TRBV7-8, the J call TRBJ2-7; the D gene is possibly TRBD2 (7 bases). This CDR3 is built from 16 residues. Trimming removed 7 bases from V and 0 bases from J, with 19 bases in between. CDR1 SGHVS and CDR2 FQNEAQ come from the germline V gene. The CDR3 nucleotides read TGTGCCAGCAAGGCTGATCTAGGGGGGGGCTCCTACGAGCAGTACTTC. This sequence encodes CASKADLGGGSYEQYF.

The V call is TRBV5-4, the J call TRBJ1-6, with 8 bases aligning to TRBD1. Germline CDR1 reads SGHNT; CDR2 reads YYREEE (reference sequence). This CDR3 is 15 amino acids long. V lost 4 bases to trimming and J lost 10 bases; unmatched junction nucleotides: 10. Here the CDR3 reads CASSTLTGGESPLHF. For the CDR3, the DNA is TGTGCCAGCAGCACCCTAACAGGGGGAGAGTCACCCCTCCACTTT.

V usage is TRBV2 and J usage is TRBJ1-1; 9 bases fit TRBD1. CDR3 size: 13 residues. J was trimmed by 5 bases and V by 4 bases; bases with no gene match: 2. Germline V gives CDR1 SNHLY, CDR2 FYNNEI. CDR3 bases: TGTGCCAGCAGTGTTGACAGGGGGACTGAAGCTTTCTTT. This sequence encodes CASSVDRGTEAFF.

The chain links TRBV27 to TRBJ1-6; TRBD1 might be the D (6 bases). Germline assignment: CDR1 MNHEY and CDR2 SMNVEV (reference sequence). Trimming removed 6 bases at V and 0 bases at J, with 15 bases between. The CDR3 length is 17 residues. The CDR3: CASRTSAQGSYNSPLHF. The CDR3 bases are TGTGCCAGCAGAACGAGTGCACAGGGCTCCTATAATTCACCCCTCCACTTT.

The chain carries TRBV3-1 (or the pseudogene TRBV3-2) and TRBJ2-1; 9 positions agree with TRBD1. The ends lost 5 bases at V and 9 bases at J; junction bases unmatched: 11. Germline-derived CDR1 and CDR2 are LGHDT and YNNKEL (reference sequence). The CDR3 is 15 amino acids. The CDR3 region is CASSASGTGHSEQFF. The DNA for the CDR3 is TGTGCCAGCAGCGCATCCGGGACAGGGCATAGTGAGCAGTTCTTC.

A few counts support this clone. V gene TRBV5-5 combines with J gene TRBJ1-6, with TRBD1 identical over 8 bases. V shed 5 bases, J shed 11 bases, and the junction held 18 bases outside the gene matches. This CDR3 has 17 amino acids. From germline, CDR1 is SGHKS and CDR2 YYEKEE (reference sequence). CDR3 DNA sequence: TGTGCCAGCAGTCTCCCTCCTTCAGGGACAGGATCCGCACCCCTCCACTTT. Translated, it gives CASSLPPSGTGSAPLHF.

The chain links TRBV27 to TRBJ1-2; TRBD1 is a possible D gene (5 bases). The CDR3 is made up of 12 amino acids. Trimming removed 10 bases from V and 7 bases from J, with 16 bases in between. The V gene's germline CDR1 is MNHEY and CDR2 SMNVEV (reference sequence). CDR3 in DNA: TGTGCCACCCGGGGGGGGTCGGGTGGCTACACCTTC. This codes for CATRGGSGGYTF.

The chain uses TRBV9 and TRBJ2-3; D is possibly TRBD1 (5 bases). Germline lookup yields CDR1 SGDLS and CDR2 YYNGEE. V lost 0 bases and J 2 bases, leaving 22 bases between the germline ends. This CDR3 is 19 amino acids long. CDR3 sequence: CASSVEPPRTPVYTDTQYF. CDR3 sequence (DNA): TGTGCCAGCAGCGTAGAACCCCCGCGGACACCCGTATACACAGATACGCAGTATTTT.

This chain uses TRBV3-1 (or the pseudogene TRBV3-2) with TRBJ1-5; no reliable D call. V was pared by 3 bases and J by 2 bases, with 5 bases between. This CDR3 is built from 13 residues. The germline V gene encodes CDR1 LGHDT and CDR2 YNNKEL (reference sequence). The CDR3 DNA reads as TGTGCCAGCAGCCACACAGGCAATCAGCCCCAGCATTTT. It yields the protein CASSHTGNQPQHF.

V gene TRBV6-2 or TRBV6-3 combines with J gene TRBJ2-5; D is perhaps TRBD2 (5 bases). The CDR3 sequence is 14 residues long. The germline gives CDR1 MNHEY, CDR2 SVGEGT. Trimming cost V 5 bases and J 7 bases, with 17 bases left between them. The CDR3 sequence: CASSPDVGRGTQYF. CDR3 coding DNA: TGTGCCAGCAGTCCCGACGTGGGTCGGGGGACCCAGTACTTC.

The rearrangement links TRBV18 to TRBJ1-4; D not resolved. Germline loops: CDR1 KGHSH, CDR2 LQKENI. This CDR3 contains 14 residues. The V end was cut by 5 bases, the J end by 6 bases, with 13 bases between. The CDR3 sequence is CASSSRGGDEKLFF. The CDR3 nucleotides are TGTGCCAGCTCATCACGGGGAGGTGATGAAAAACTGTTTTTT. Combining the CDR3 with reference TRBV18 and TRBJ1-4 gives the whole variable domain NAGVMQNPRHLVRRRGQEARLRCSPMKGHSHVYWYRQLPEEGLKFMVYLQKENIIDESGMPKERFSAEFPKEGPSILRIQQVVRGDSAAYFCASSSRGGDEKLFFGSGTQLSVL.

The chain recombines TRBV28 with TRBJ1-2, with D hard to call. Germline-derived CDR1 and CDR2 are MDHEN and SYDVKM. The CDR3 consists of 11 residues. Trimming stripped 6 bases from V and 5 bases from J, with 7 bases between. CDR3 coding DNA: TGTGCCAGCAGCCCGCAGTATGGCTACACCTTC. This gives the protein CASSPQYGYTF.

The rearrangement joins TRBV28 to TRBJ1-1; TRBD1 is a possible D gene (5 bases). CDR3 size: 15 residues. V shed 4 bases and J shed 1 base, with 13 bases lying between them. Germline V CDR1 and CDR2: MDHEN, SYDVKM. The CDR3 DNA reads as TGTGCCAGCAGTTCAACCCCGCAGGGGAACACTGAAGCTTTCTTT. This gives the protein CASSSTPQGNTEAFF.

The chain recombines TRBV19 with TRBJ2-3; 7 nucleotides align to TRBD1. With 3 bases clipped from V and 1 base from J, the junction kept 1 base outside the gene matches. This CDR3 has 14 amino acids. Germline V gene sequence: CDR1 LNHDA, CDR2 SQIVND (reference sequence). CDR3 amino acids: CASSIQGGTDTQYF. The CDR3 bases are TGTGCCAGTAGTATTCAGGGGGGCACAGATACGCAGTATTTT.

This clone was seen more than once but under ten times. The chain has TRBV9 and TRBJ2-2; a weak D match, TRBD2 (6 bases). Germline V gene sequence: CDR1 SGDLS, CDR2 YYNGEE. V was cut by 3 bases and J by 3 bases, with 9 bases left in between. The CDR3 loop spans 14 amino acids. CDR3 protein: CASSAPGDTGELFF. The DNA of the CDR3 is TGTGCCAGCAGCGCGCCGGGGGACACCGGGGAGCTGTTTTTT.

This rearrangement joins TRBV3-1 (or the pseudogene TRBV3-2) to TRBJ1-1, with unresolved D. Trimming took off 8 bases at V and 4 bases at J, with 14 bases between the two ends. The CDR3 runs 13 residues. Germline values: CDR1 LGHDT, CDR2 YNNKEL (reference sequence). DNA for the CDR3: TGTGCCAGCGCTTCCGGTATCGGCACTGAAGCTTTCTTT. Translated: CASASGIGTEAFF.

This clone came up a few times. J is TRBJ2-1 and V is TRBV7-9; the D is unclear. Trimming pared 1 base from V and 0 bases from J, leaving 10 bases between. Germline V gene data show CDR1 as SEHNR and CDR2 as FQNEAQ (reference sequence). The CDR3 runs 16 residues. The CDR3 here is CASSLDLALSYNEQFF. CDR3 nucleotide sequence: TGTGCCAGCAGCTTAGATTTAGCCCTCTCCTACAATGAGCAGTTCTTC.

V gene TRBV19 combines with J gene TRBJ1-1; TRBD1 might be the D (6 bases). The germline gives CDR1 LNHDA, CDR2 SQIVND (reference sequence). This CDR3 spans 15 amino acids. V was shortened by 3 bases and J by 6 bases, with 17 bases between the two germline ends. The CDR3 DNA reads TGTGCCAGTAGTATTAGGGGGGGGCAAGCTGCTGAAGCTTTCTTT. Its protein product is CASSIRGGQAAEAFF.

J is TRBJ1-2 and V is TRBV5-1; 8 bases line up with TRBD1. CDR1 and CDR2 from the germline V gene are SGHRS and YFSETQ. CDR3 size: 15 residues. The V segment lost 4 bases and the J segment 5 bases; nucleotides outside the gene matches: 10. CDR3 DNA: TGCGCCAGCAGCGCGGGACAGGCCGTCTTTTATGGCTACACCTTC. Protein sequence: CASSAGQAVFYGYTF.

This clone occurred many times. Other DNA sequences of this sample code for an identical CDR3. This chain uses TRBV30 with TRBJ1-5; D unresolved. The CDR3 totals 13 residues. Germline V gives CDR1 GTSNPN, CDR2 SVGIG (reference sequence). V was shortened by 0 bases and J by 5 bases, with 8 bases between the two germline ends. The CDR3: CAWSVEGHQPQHF. DNA for the CDR3: TGTGCCTGGAGTGTGGAGGGCCATCAGCCCCAGCATTTT.

The chain uses TRBV6-6 and TRBJ1-4; 7 nucleotides line up with TRBD1. Germline values: CDR1 MNHNY, CDR2 SVGAGI (reference sequence). The CDR3 loop spans 14 amino acids. V shed 6 bases and J 4 bases; nucleotides not matched to a gene: 5. The CDR3 is CASRLGQNNEKLFF. For the CDR3, the DNA is TGTGCCAGCAGGCTGGGACAGAATAATGAAAAACTGTTTTTT.

This rearrangement joins TRBV7-7 to TRBJ1-3; tentative D call: TRBD1 (5 bases). Germline assignment: CDR1 SSHAT and CDR2 FNYEAQ (reference sequence). This CDR3 is 13 amino acids long. V lost 6 bases to trimming and J lost 1 base, with 7 bases between them. The CDR3: CASSPGSGNTIYF. In nucleotides, the CDR3 is TGTGCCAGCAGTCCAGGGTCTGGAAACACCATATATTTT.

The chain uses TRBV19 and TRBJ2-5; TRBD1 agrees at 9 bases. The CDR3 sequence is 14 residues long. Per germline, CDR1 LNHDA and CDR2 SQIVND (reference sequence). V shed 8 bases and J 6 bases; nucleotides not matched to a gene: 10. CDR3 sequence reads: CASQGTGNIKTQYF. CDR3 bases: TGTGCCAGTCAGGGGACAGGGAATATCAAGACCCAGTACTTC.

This clone was seen at least ten times. The sample contains more than one DNA sequence encoding this CDR3. The V gene is TRBV4-1, the J gene TRBJ1-2; 11 bases line up with TRBD1. This CDR3 region has 15 residues. Germline V gene sequence: CDR1 MGHRA, CDR2 YSYEKL. Trimming removed 2 bases from V and 3 bases from J; junction bases left unmatched: 2. The CDR3 region is CASSQRTGGDYGYTF. CDR3 nucleotide sequence: TGCGCCAGCAGCCAAAGGACAGGGGGCGACTATGGCTACACCTTC.